This TCR beta chain was identified in a study of T-cell memory formation after mild COVID-19. This clonotype has just a few counts. Each CDR3 protein is one row after TCRdb ran MiXCR on the 5' RACE reads. The sample comprises 300,000 to 350,000 distinct CDR3 sequences, 13% to 15% of which are singletons, and roughly 21% rests with the top ten. This receptor was identified in a young man who had mild COVID-19 (a few samples of this study predate the infection). Cell type and time point are not known. Sequencing was done on a sample of PBMCs or a T cell subset sorted from them (not recorded which).

The CDR3 loop is CASSVEGSPTYEQYF. In DNA form, the CDR3 reads TGTGCCAGCAGCGTAGAGGGGTCTCCCACCTACGAGCAGTACTTC. This chain uses TRBV9 with TRBJ2-7; maybe TRBD1 (5 bases). V lost 0 bases and J lost 2, with 12 bases in between. The CDR3 runs to 15 residues. CDR1 is SGDLS and CDR2 is YYNGEE in the germline V gene.